These T cell receptor beta chains were read from a single sample in a study of blood T cells in healthy people across ages. MiXCR, run by TCRdb on the 5' RACE reads, gives a single entry per CDR3 protein. The sample lists 1.5 million to 2 million distinct CDR3 sequences, 28% occurring once. The specimen was blood. These receptor sequences come from a woman in her 30s in good health. CDR3s include the opening cysteine and the closing phenylalanine or tryptophan. Each record gives: CDR3 length, clone size, V gene, D gene, J gene, CDR3 DNA, CDR3 protein. A D gene is named only where the DNA matches it firmly. Not every row has a clone size; where given, it reads once, few, many or a size class.

>15|.|TRBV24-1|.|TRBJ1-1
TGTGCCACCAGTGTGGGATCCTCGGGTAACACTGAAGCTTTCTTT
CATSVGSSGNTEAFF
>16|.|TRBV5-1|TRBD2|TRBJ2-3
TGCGCCAGCAGCTCAGGACTAGCGGGTTCAGGTGGTACGCAGTATTTT
CASSSGLAGSGGTQYF
>12|many|TRBV5-1|.|TRBJ1-2
TGCGCCAGCAGCTTGGATGGGGGAGGCTACACCTTC
CASSLDGGGYTF
>15|many|TRBV6-6|.|TRBJ2-3
TGTGCCACCTCTGAGGGTGGGGGAATAACGTGGGACCAGTATTTT
CATSEGGGITWDQYF
>14|many|TRBV20-1|TRBD1|TRBJ1-5
TGCAGTGCCTCAGCCGGGACAGCTAATCAGCCCCAGCATTTT
CSASAGTANQPQHF
>16|.|TRBV5-1|TRBD1|TRBJ1-1
TGCGCCAGCAGCCTTGGTAACACAGGACAGGGCGCTGAAGCTTTCTTT
CASSLGNTGQGAEAFF
>15|few|TRBV15|TRBD1|TRBJ1-5
TGTGCCACCAGCAGAGAAGGGACAGGGGCTCAGCCCCAGCATTTT
CATSREGTGAQPQHF
>16|.|TRBV29-1|TRBD1|TRBJ1-1
TGCAGCGTTGAACCCACCGGGACAGGGGGCTACACTGAAGCTTTCTTT
CSVEPTGTGGYTEAFF
>16|many|TRBV6-5|TRBD2|TRBJ2-5
TGTGCCAGCCGGGACCTTAGCGGGAGCCACCCAGAGACCCAGTACTTC
CASRDLSGSHPETQYF
>15|.|TRBV25-1|TRBD2|TRBJ2-3
TGTGCCAGCAGTGAATTTGGGGGGGGTTTAGATACGCAGTATTTT
CASSEFGGGLDTQYF
>13|.|TRBV2|TRBD2|TRBJ2-7
TGTGCCAGCAGTGATACGGGGGGCTACGAGCAGTACTTC
CASSDTGGYEQYF
>14|few|TRBV28|TRBD1|TRBJ1-5
TGTGCCAGCAGCCCCAGGGGGAGCTATCAGCCCCAGCATTTT
CASSPRGSYQPQHF
>18|many|TRBV5-1|.|TRBJ2-6
TGCGCCAGCAGCTTCCGAGGACAGCGTAACTCTGGGGCCAACGTCCTGACTTTC
CASSFRGQRNSGANVLTF
>15|many|TRBV11-2|.|TRBJ2-7
TGTGCCAGCAGCTTAGACGCTCGGAGCTCCTACGAGCAGTACTTC
CASSLDARSSYEQYF
>14|many|TRBV7-2|TRBD2|TRBJ2-7
TGTGCCAGCAGCTTAGGACTAGCGGGCTACGAGCAGTACTTC
CASSLGLAGYEQYF
>15|.|TRBV29-1|.|TRBJ2-3
TGCAGCGTTGAGGCCCCCCAGGTTACCACAGATACGCAGTATTTT
CSVEAPQVTTDTQYF
>11|.|TRBV30|.|TRBJ1-2
TGTGCCTGGACAGGGAGCTATGGCTACACCTTC
CAWTGSYGYTF
>15|.|TRBV27|.|TRBJ2-3
TGTGCCAGCAGTTTGTTACAGGGTGGAACAGATACGCAGTATTTT
CASSLLQGGTDTQYF
>13|.|TRBV24-1|.|TRBJ1-5
TGTGCCACAGGGGGAACGACCTATCGGCCCCAGCATTTT
CATGGTTYRPQHF
>16|few|TRBV7-9|.|TRBJ2-7
TGTGCCAGCAGCTTAGCGCTCGGGGTTGGGACCTACGAGCAGTACTTC
CASSLALGVGTYEQYF
>13|many|TRBV5-1|.|TRBJ2-6
TGTGCCAGCAGCTTCGGTGGGGCCAACGTCCTGACTTTC
CASSFGGANVLTF
>16|many|TRBV24-1|TRBD2|TRBJ2-1
TGTGCCACCAGTGATTTCTCCCGGGGGGGCCTTGATGAGCAGTTCTTC
CATSDFSRGGLDEQFF
>12|many|TRBV11-2|.|TRBJ2-4
TGTGCCAGCAGCCCCACCCAAAACATTCAGTACTTC
CASSPTQNIQYF
>15|.|TRBV2|TRBD1|TRBJ2-3
TGTGCCAGTGAAGGTCCCGGGACAGTCACAGATACGCAGTATTTT
CASEGPGTVTDTQYF
>15|.|TRBV20-1|.|TRBJ2-7
TGCAGTGCTAGAGATCATCACAGTATCTCCTACGAGCAGTACTTC
CSARDHHSISYEQYF
>16|.|TRBV11-2|TRBD2|TRBJ2-5
TGTGCCAGCAACTTAGAGGTAGCGGGGGGGCCGGAGACCCAGTACTTC
CASNLEVAGGPETQYF
>14|.|TRBV7-9|.|TRBJ1-4
TGTGCCAGCAGCCCCGCTCAGGGGAGGCAAAAACTGTTTTTT
CASSPAQGRQKLFF
>13|many|TRBV10-3|.|TRBJ2-5
TGTGCCATCAGAGCCGGTGATCAAGAGACCCAGTACTTC
CAIRAGDQETQYF
>16|.|TRBV12-5|.|TRBJ2-2
TGTGCTAGTGGTCCGAATGGGGGGCTAGGCACCGGGGAGCTGTTTTTT
CASGPNGGLGTGELFF
>18|.|TRBV4-1|.|TRBJ1-5
TGCGCCAGCAGCCAAGATATTGTAGGGGCTCGGGGCAATCAGCCCCAGCATTTT
CASSQDIVGARGNQPQHF
>14|.|TRBV2|TRBD1|TRBJ2-3
TGTGCCAGCACGCGACAGGGGATGGAGGATACGCAGTATTTT
CASTRQGMEDTQYF
>15|few|TRBV15|.|TRBJ1-2
TGTGCCACCAGCCCTAGGGCGGAATCTAACTATGGCTACACCTTC
CATSPRAESNYGYTF
>15|.|TRBV5-1|.|TRBJ2-7
TGCGCCAGCACCGGAAGCAGGGGTAGCTCCTACGAGCAGTACTTC
CASTGSRGSSYEQYF
>13|few|TRBV6-2/TRBV6-3|TRBD2|TRBJ2-4
TGTGCCAGCAGGGCGGGAGGGGTGGATGAGCAGTACTTC
CASRAGGVDEQYF
>16|.|TRBV7-6|.|TRBJ2-3
TGTGCCAGCAGCTTGTTCGGGGATGTAAGGACAGATACGCAGTATTTT
CASSLFGDVRTDTQYF
>15|.|TRBV15|TRBD2|TRBJ2-1
TGTGCCACCAGCAGACGGACTAGCGGGAACAATGAGCAGTTCTTC
CATSRRTSGNNEQFF
>14|.|TRBV6-1|.|TRBJ2-1
TGTGCCAGCAGGGAGACACGGATGTACAATGAGCAGTTCTTC
CASRETRMYNEQFF
>16|many|TRBV6-6|TRBD2|TRBJ2-1
TGTGCCAGCAGTTACGAAATAGCGGGGTCCTACAATGAGCAGTTCTTC
CASSYEIAGSYNEQFF
>18|few|TRBV19|TRBD2|TRBJ2-1
TGTGCCAGTAGTAGGGGGACTAGCGGGAGCGGCGGCTACAATGAGCAGTTCTTC
CASSRGTSGSGGYNEQFF
>16|once|TRBV14|.|TRBJ2-2
TGTGCCAGCAGCCCCGACAGATCTGCGAACACCGGGGAGCTGTTTTTT
CASSPDRSANTGELFF
>14|.|TRBV28|.|TRBJ1-4
TGTGCCAGCAGGCCCTCCCAGGGCGGAGGAAAACTGTTTTTT
CASRPSQGGGKLFF
>15|few|TRBV5-6|TRBD1|TRBJ1-2
TGTGCCAGCAACCTCCCCGGGACAGGGATCTATGGCTACACCTTC
CASNLPGTGIYGYTF
>14|few|TRBV14|TRBD2|TRBJ2-1
TGTGCCAGCAGCCAATGGAGCGGGAGGGCTGAGCAGTTCTTC
CASSQWSGRAEQFF
>14|.|TRBV12-5|TRBD1|TRBJ1-2
TGTGCTAGTGGTTTGGGAGGGACAGCCTATGGCTACACCTTC
CASGLGGTAYGYTF
>15|.|TRBV9|TRBD2|TRBJ2-1
TGTGCCAGCAGCGTAGAGGGACTAGCAGGGCATGAGCAGTTCTTC
CASSVEGLAGHEQFF
>16|.|TRBV20-1|.|TRBJ1-4
TGCAGTGCTAGAGTTCCGGACAGTTCGGTCGAAGAAAAACTGTTTTTT
CSARVPDSSVEEKLFF
>17|few|TRBV5-8|TRBD2|TRBJ2-6
TGTGCCAGCAGCTTGGGACTAGCGGGAGATGCTCGGACTGTCCTGACTTTC
CASSLGLAGDARTVLTF